The sequence of this T cell receptor (beta chain) was determined in a study of T cell changes during pregnancy in multiple sclerosis. Produced via immunoSEQ multiplex PCR; TCRdb's table is partial and in-frame only. Here the sample spans about 26,000 clones, about 91% being singletons. Sequenced here: CD8+ T cells from peripheral blood mononuclear cells, sampled in the second trimester of pregnancy. This TCR was recovered from a female donor with multiple sclerosis, enrolled in a pregnancy study.

CDR3 bases: TGTGCCAGCAGCCCCGGGACTAGCCATTACAATGAGCAGTTCTTC. It specifies CASSPGTSHYNEQFF. The chain has TRBV11-1 and TRBJ2-1; 9 bases fit TRBD2. The CDR3 runs 15 residues. Germline-derived CDR1 and CDR2 are SGHAT and FQDESV (reference sequence). Unmatched junction bases numbered 6, after V lost 5 bases and J lost 4 bases.